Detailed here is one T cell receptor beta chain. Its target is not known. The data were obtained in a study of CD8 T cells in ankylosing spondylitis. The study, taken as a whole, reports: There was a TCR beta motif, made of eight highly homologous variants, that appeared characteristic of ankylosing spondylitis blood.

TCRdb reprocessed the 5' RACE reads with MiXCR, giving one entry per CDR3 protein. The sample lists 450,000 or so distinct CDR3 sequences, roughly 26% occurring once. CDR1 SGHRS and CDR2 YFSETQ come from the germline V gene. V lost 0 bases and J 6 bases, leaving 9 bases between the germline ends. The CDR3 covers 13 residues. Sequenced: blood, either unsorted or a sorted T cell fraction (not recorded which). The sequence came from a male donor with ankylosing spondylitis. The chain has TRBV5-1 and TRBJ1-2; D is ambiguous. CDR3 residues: CASSLAGIDGYTF. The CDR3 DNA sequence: TGCGCCAGCAGCTTGGCTGGGATCGATGGCTACACCTTC.